The following is a T cell receptor beta chain sequence with its context. TCRdb reprocessed the RACE reads with MiXCR, giving one entry per CDR3 protein. The sample includes approximately 90,000 distinct CDR3 sequences, around 25% of them seen just once. Time point denoted: patch test 3, about 24 weeks after DPC sensitization. Treatment given: therapeutic diphenylcyclopropenone sensitization with weekly scalp DPC. The data derive from a study of human T cells and chemical hapten exposure. Study as a whole: From small differences in pooled library volume came most of the variation in per-sample TCR yields.

The V end was cut by 2 bases, the J end by 6 bases, with 13 bases between. Looked up from germline, CDR1 is SGHTA and CDR2 is FQGNSA. The CDR3 runs to 14 residues. The sample consisted of whole blood, taken in connection with sensitization to the hapten diphenylcyclopropenone (DPC). This chain connects TRBV7-2 to TRBJ1-1; weak D call: TRBD1 (5 bases). The receptor's source is a man aged 35 to 55 with alopecia areata. Some clones in this sample may be carry-over from other donors' samples. Here the CDR3 DNA reads TGTGCCAGCAGCTTATGGGAGGGGAAGTCTGAAGCTTTCTTT. It translates to CASSLWEGKSEAFF.